The source of this TCR beta chain is a study of shared clonotypes between healthy human individuals (dated by TCRdb to 2020 to 2022). With regard to the full study: A few men and a couple of women, aged 18 to 49 years, made up the cohort. For each donor, CD4 naive and CD4 memory were each run on three plates, CD8 naive on two plates, and CD8 memory on one plate. To estimate repertoire size and how much clonotype sharing occurs between individuals, the study deeply sequenced the blood TCR repertoires of about five healthy adults. To increase sequencing depth and limit assay-specific biases, TCR repertoire library preparation and sequencing were carried out by different laboratories using diverse techniques. Each donor's leukapheresis produced roughly between roughly 0.85 and 9.5 billion PBMCs. Overall study results and their limits: Based on pairwise subsampling, the degree of clonotype sharing among donors was expected to be affected by sequencing depth. Incomplete sequencing was indicated by rarefaction of sorted-subset datasets, despite the large sequencing depth. The genetic and exposure-history diversity represented was limited by the small number of donors. Across four donors, about 4.5% of naive CD4, around 3.3% of naive CD8, approximately 2.5% of memory CD4, and approximately 0.4% of memory CD8 clonotypes were shared. Compared with non-shared clonotypes, clonotypes shared by all four sorted-subset donors had higher generation probabilities. Only blood was sampled, and tissue TCR repertoires likely differ from those in blood. Estimated clonotype richness was generally larger for naive than for memory subsets.

Using the deep immunoSEQ assay, multiplex PCR amplified TCR CDR3 regions from genomic DNA. For each cell subset, the extracted genomic DNA was distributed evenly across all wells of several immunoSEQ 96-well plates, and each plate served as one replicate. For sorted subsets, around 0.2 ug of genomic DNA, equivalent to 25,000 to 30,000 T cell genomes, went into each replicate PCR. Purified libraries were measured with a Qubit 3.0 fluorometer, size-checked on a Bioanalyzer 2100, and measured again with the KAPA Library Quantification kit. A separate single-read 150-cycle Illumina NextSeq 550 flow cell was used to sequence each immunoSEQ 96-well plate. The paper's data handling went like this. Because only junctional sequences without quality scores were contained in the immunoSEQ output, filtering matching that applied to full-length reads could not be performed. Sequences were annotated with PyIR, a Python wrapper for IgBLAST v1.9, using IMGT germline references to assign V/J genes and CDR3. Any read was removed if the V/J assignment was weak (E-value above 1e-6), the CDR3 was missing, or the read contained stop codons, out-of-frame junctions, or ambiguous translated residues. V3J clonotypes were defined by identical inferred V gene, J gene, and CDR3 amino acid sequence. Percentage overlap between repertoires was calculated by dividing the number of shared unique clonotypes by the size of the smaller repertoire. Three approaches were used to assess repertoire richness: RTK rarefaction, the Chao1 estimator, and Recon v2.1 estimates of unobserved clonotypes. Generation probabilities for all TCRbeta clonotypes obtained by the gDNA method from a few donors were computed using OLGA. The table comes from immuneACCESS by way of TCRdb, which keeps in-frame sequences with V and J called. Part of the clones is missing from these tables; in studies checked, under half for an unresolved V gene and the rest for unknown reasons. The V and J calls and the clone size are those of that table, but D and trimming were determined from the DNA. In this sample the table shows about 960,000 clones, 76% of which occur a single time. Roughly 1.5% of the sample is held by the ten biggest clonotypes.

Note on this clone: There is no known antigen for this receptor. No much larger clone is present one base from it, and per-base qualities are unavailable.

Healthy HIV-negative adults with no recently reported acute infections or vaccinations were included as donors. Every donor was a Caucasian adult living in Nashville, Tennessee, USA. Magnetic negative selection was used to enrich CD4+ T cells, after which naive cells were positively selected on CD45RA and the negative fraction became the memory subset. Blood was obtained by leukapheresis, after which PBMCs were separated by Ficoll-Histopaque density gradient centrifugation and cryopreserved in liquid nitrogen vapor phase. Purity and quantity of every magnetically sorted T cell population were checked by analytical flow cytometry. Each sorted fraction had its genomic DNA isolated and then quantified by UV absorbance on a Nanodrop 2000c. V was cut back by 6 bases and J by 1 base, leaving a gap of 13 bases between them. From the germline V gene, CDR1 is MGHDK and CDR2 is SYGVNS. The CDR3 numbers 15 residues from cysteine through phenylalanine. Here the CDR3 DNA is all that survives: 45 bases in frame from base 1.

This sequence originates from a man younger than 35 in good health. The sample comprised memory CD4+ T cells sorted from blood. The cell subset or site label of this sample denotes: CD45RA-negative fraction. The sequence is built from TRBV25-1 and TRBJ1-3, with the D gene uncertain. The nucleotide sequence reads TGTGCCAGCAGGGGAGGCCAGACTTCTGGAAACACCATATATTTT. It codes for CASRGGQTSGNTIYF.